This T cell receptor (beta chain) was identified during a study of cytomegalovirus exposure and HLA in healthy donors. The study, taken as a whole, reports: Immune exposure information comprised only CMV serostatus.

A remark on this clone: Its specificity is unknown.

The study ran its PCR with 60 Vbeta and 13 Jbeta primers. Using immunoSEQ multiplex PCR, the repertoire was profiled, and TCRdb retains in-frame clones only, with some absent. The sample consists of roughly 110,000 clones, about 74% of them appearing once. Each of the donors was a healthy bone marrow donor. The sequence derives from a woman in her forties in good health and CMV-seropositive. The sample taken for sequencing was PBMCs.

The CDR3 DNA follows: TGTGCCAGCAGTTACTCGGTGGACGGGGGTGGCTACACCTTC. Translation: CASSYSVDGGGYTF. This chain joins TRBV6-6 and TRBJ1-2; possible D gene TRBD1, 5 bases. This CDR3 contains 14 residues. Deletions cut 0 bases from V and 7 bases from J, with 12 bases between. Looked up from germline, CDR1 is MNHNY and CDR2 is SVGAGI (reference sequence).